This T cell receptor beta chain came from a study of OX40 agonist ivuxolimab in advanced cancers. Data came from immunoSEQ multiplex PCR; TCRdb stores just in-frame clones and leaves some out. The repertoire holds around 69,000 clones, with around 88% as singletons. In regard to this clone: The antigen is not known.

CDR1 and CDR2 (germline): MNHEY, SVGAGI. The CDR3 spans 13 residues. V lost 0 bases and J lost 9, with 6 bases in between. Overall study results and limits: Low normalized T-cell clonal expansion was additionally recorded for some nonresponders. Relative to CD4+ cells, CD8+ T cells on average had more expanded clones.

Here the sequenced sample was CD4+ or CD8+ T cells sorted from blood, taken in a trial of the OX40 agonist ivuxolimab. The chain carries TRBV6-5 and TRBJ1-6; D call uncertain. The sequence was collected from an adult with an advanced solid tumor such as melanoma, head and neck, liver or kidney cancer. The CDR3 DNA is TGTGCCAGCAGTTACTCGGGCAGTTCACCCCTCCACTTT. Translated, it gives CASSYSGSSPLHF.